The T cell receptor beta chain described here comes from a study of blood T cell repertoires in COVID-19. Study at large: The origin of the acute and convalescent COVID-19 samples was the United States, Italy and Spain. The analysed material was cDNA or gDNA that came from T cells, B-cell-depleted T cells, or PBMCs.

In the original analysis: Quantification of nucleated cells was approximated via reference gene primer amplification. Clones were sequenced by immunoSEQ multiplex PCR, and TCRdb holds only the in-frame ones, with some missing. V and J calls and clone size are as listed in that table; D and trimming were resolved from the DNA. The sample holds about 180,000 clones, around 86% seen once. Between the trimmed V and J ends, which lost 0 bases and 4 bases, there was a span of 13 bases. The CDR3 is made up of 15 amino acids. CDR1 is SGHRS and CDR2 is YFSETQ in the germline V gene. The origin of this receptor is a woman aged 25 to 39 with active or convalescent COVID-19. Sequenced input: peripheral blood. The chain recombines TRBV5-1 with TRBJ1-2, with D tentatively TRBD1 (6 bases). The CDR3 DNA follows: TGCGCCAGCAGCTTGGGGGACACTAGCGGCTATGGCTACACCTTC. As protein: CASSLGDTSGYGYTF.